This is a list of T cell receptor beta chains from one sample in a study of shared clonotypes between healthy human individuals. Libraries were prepared by immunoSEQ multiplex PCR; TCRdb keeps only in-frame clonotypes and omits some of them. Of about 2.1 million clones in the sample, 93% were seen once. Material for sequencing was naive CD8+ T cells from PBMCs. These receptors were collected from a man younger than 35 in good health. Some clones in this sample may be carry-over from other donors' samples. Each CDR3 is given with its conserved first and last residue. A D gene is named only where the DNA matches it firmly. For some rows the clone size is stated as once, few or many, or as a class when expanded; others skip it.

>TRBV27|NA|TRBJ2-1|NA|14
TGTGCCAGCAGTTTGAACAGGGCCTACAATGAGCAGTTCTTC
CASSLNRAYNEQFF
>TRBV5-1|NA|TRBJ2-2|NA|12
TGCGCCAGCAGCCCGAACACCGGGGAGCTGTTTTTT
CASSPNTGELFF
>TRBV7-9|NA|TRBJ2-1|NA|10
TGTGCCAGCAGCGTCGATGAGCAGTTCTTC
CASSVDEQFF
>TRBV13|TRBD2|TRBJ2-5|NA|16
TGTGCCAGCAGCCACTGGACTAGCGGACCCTTGAAGACCCAGTACTTC
CASSHWTSGPLKTQYF
>TRBV14|NA|TRBJ1-2|NA|15
TGTGCCAGCAGCCACCCCGCGGATGGTCCCTACAGCTACACCTTC
CASSHPADGPYSYTF
>TRBV27|NA|TRBJ2-7|NA|16
TGTGCCAGCAGCAACTTGGGAAGGGTCGGTCTCTACGAGCAGTACTTC
CASSNLGRVGLYEQYF
>TRBV30|NA|TRBJ2-1|NA|14
TGTGCCTGGAGCCTCGGACTGGCCGGTGGTGAGCAGTTCTTC
CAWSLGLAGGEQFF
>TRBV6-5|NA|TRBJ1-1|few|13
TGTGCCAGCAGTTTGGACGGCAACACTGAAGCTTTCTTT
CASSLDGNTEAFF
>TRBV9|NA|TRBJ2-3|NA|14
TGTGCCAGCAGCGCGGGAGAGTGGGGAGATACGCAGTATTTT
CASSAGEWGDTQYF
>TRBV7-6|NA|TRBJ2-5|NA|17
TGTGCCAGCAGCTTAGCGCTGTCGGGGGCGTCAGGAGAGACCCAGTACTTC
CASSLALSGASGETQYF
>TRBV11-1|NA|TRBJ2-5|NA|13
TGTGCCAGCAGCTTAGAGGCGGAAGAGACCCAGTACTTC
CASSLEAEETQYF
>TRBV28|TRBD2|TRBJ2-7|NA|15
TGTGCCAGCAGTTTAGGCGCCGGGACTAGCAGCGAGCAGTACTTC
CASSLGAGTSSEQYF
>TRBV2|TRBD1|TRBJ2-5|NA|19
TGTGCCAGCAGTCCGTTTCAGGGGACAGAAGATCCCTACGGGGAGACCCAGTACTTC
CASSPFQGTEDPYGETQYF
>TRBV6-5|NA|TRBJ2-3|NA|16
TGTGCCAGCAGTTCCCCCAAGCGGAACCCCACAGATACGCAGTATTTT
CASSSPKRNPTDTQYF